The 16 T cell receptor beta chains below were found in one sample sequenced in a study of CD8 T cells in Susac syndrome (dated by TCRdb to the late 2010s). Libraries were constructed by the immunoSEQ multiplex PCR assay. RNA was extracted using the RNeasy kit, and about 0.5 to 1 microgram was reverse transcribed with random hexamers. Using fastp trimming at Q25 and MiXCR clonotype assembly, TCRdb reanalyzed the public sequencing data and kept in-frame beta chains. All rows with the same CDR3 protein become a single entry with the most common DNA and genes. The sample table lists tens of thousands of distinct CDR3 sequences, approximately 94% of them with a count of one. The ten largest account for around 0.25% of the sample. Sequencing was done on a sample of CD8+ T cells from PBMCs. These receptors were obtained from a human donor in good health.

CDR3 coding DNA: TGTGCCAGCAGCCAAGATACCGACAGGGGGGCCTACGAGCAGTACTTC. This codes for CASSQDTDRGAYEQYF. The chain couples TRBV3-1 to TRBJ2-7; 9 bases line up with TRBD1. The CDR3 spans 16 residues. The germline CDR1 and CDR2 sequences are LGHDT and YNNKEL (reference sequence). The V gene end was trimmed by 0 bases and the J gene end by 2 bases; junction bases not matched to a gene: 5.

This rearrangement joins TRBV12-5 to TRBJ2-3; D is undetermined. The CDR3 extends over 11 amino acids. The V end was cut by 2 bases, the J end by 4 bases, with 1 base between. Germline V lookup: CDR1 LGHNT, CDR2 FRNRAP. The CDR3 loop reads CASGLPDTQYF. As DNA, the CDR3 is TGTGCTAGTGGTTTGCCAGATACGCAGTATTTT.

Concerning this clonotype itself: An end of the junction does not agree with germline; a read error may underlie this. V gene TRBV20-1 combines with J gene TRBJ2-7; TRBD1 might be the D (6 bases). The CDR3 is 14 residues long. Germline V gives CDR1 DFQATT, CDR2 SNEGSKA (reference sequence). This chain's CDR3 is CSARDRSISYEQYF. DNA for the CDR3: TGCAGTGCCAGAGACAGGAGCATCTCCTACGAGCAGTACTTC.

This chain connects TRBV19 to TRBJ2-2, with 8 bases identical to TRBD1. Germline lookup yields CDR1 LNHDA and CDR2 SQIVND (reference sequence). Germline trimming cut 5 bases from V and 1 base from J; bases unmatched to any gene: 6. The CDR3 has 16 amino acids. This chain's CDR3 is CASSLTGTGNTGELFF. CDR3 bases: TGTGCCAGTAGTCTTACCGGGACAGGGAACACCGGGGAGCTGTTTTTT.

The sample holds one count of this clonotype. The rearrangement uses TRBV14 and TRBJ1-2; D remains unclear. From germline, CDR1 is SGHDN and CDR2 FVKESK. Trimming removed 1 base at V and 4 bases at J, with 10 bases between. The CDR3 runs 14 residues. The CDR3 spells CASSQVQSSYGYTF. The CDR3 DNA reads as TGTGCCAGCAGCCAAGTCCAATCATCCTATGGCTACACCTTC. Together with reference TRBV14 and TRBJ1-2, the CDR3 gives the full variable domain: EAGVTQFPSHSVIEKGQTVTLRCDPISGHDNLYWYRRVMGKEIKFLLHFVKESKQDESGMPNNRFLAERTGGTYSTLKVQPAELEDSGVYFCASSQVQSSYGYTFGSGTRLTVV.

The V and J genes are TRBV7-9 and TRBJ2-3; 13 bases are a match to TRBD2. The ends lost 5 bases at V and 2 bases at J; junction bases unmatched: 13. The CDR3 is 19 residues long. Germline CDR1 is SEHNR and CDR2 is FQNEAQ (reference sequence). The CDR3 here is CASSGWTSGSTTVTDTQYF. CDR3 bases: TGTGCCAGCAGCGGTTGGACTAGCGGGAGTACCACAGTCACAGATACGCAGTATTTT.

This clonotype has a handful of counts. V gene TRBV5-1 combines with J gene TRBJ2-7, with D uncertain. Germline CDR1 is SGHRS and CDR2 is YFSETQ. Trimming shortened V by 0 bases and J by 2 bases, and 6 bases separated the two germline ends. The CDR3 extends over 13 amino acids. This CDR3 is CASSLDGAYEQYF. The CDR3 nucleotides read TGCGCCAGCAGCTTGGACGGAGCCTACGAGCAGTACTTC.

The CDR3 reads CSVESQKIRSNYGYTF. The CDR3 DNA is TGCAGCGTTGAATCGCAGAAGATACGTTCAAACTATGGCTACACCTTC. The J gene is TRBJ1-2, the V gene TRBV29-1; the D is unclear. This CDR3 is built from 16 residues. CDR1 is SQVTM, CDR2 ANQGSEA, per germline. V was cut by 2 bases and J by 2 bases, with 18 bases left in between.

The chain links TRBV7-9 to TRBJ1-1; D remains unclear. Germline CDR1 is SEHNR and CDR2 is FQNEAQ (reference sequence). Between the trimmed V and J ends, which lost 1 base and 6 bases, there was a span of 6 bases. This CDR3 has 12 amino acids. The CDR3 coding sequence is TGTGCCAGCAGCTTAGGTATGGCTGAAGCTTTCTTT. Translating gives CASSLGMAEAFF.

The chain has TRBV7-8 and TRBJ2-6; perhaps TRBD2 as D (6 bases). Germline loops: CDR1 SGHVS, CDR2 FQNEAQ. The length of the CDR3 is 18 residues. V dropped 8 bases and J dropped 2 bases, with 22 bases sitting between them. The CDR3 reads CASPAYSGEYAGANVLTF. The CDR3, as DNA: TGTGCCAGCCCAGCTTATTCGGGGGAGTACGCTGGGGCCAACGTCCTGACTTTC.

The genes are TRBV9 and TRBJ2-7; D is tentatively TRBD1 or TRBD2 (5 bases each). The CDR3 runs 14 residues. Germline CDR1 and CDR2: SGDLS and YYNGEE. V was pared by 5 bases and J by 5 bases, with 17 bases between. This chain's CDR3 is CASSAHGTGNEQYF. The CDR3 DNA sequence: TGTGCCAGCAGTGCACACGGGACCGGTAACGAGCAGTACTTC.

This clonotype was found a few times. A read error may account for a junction end that differs from germline. V usage is TRBV7-2 and J usage is TRBJ2-7, with 9 positions matching TRBD2. This CDR3 region has 13 residues. Per germline, CDR1 SGHTA and CDR2 FQGNSA. The CDR3 here is CASSLAGPYEQYF. Here the CDR3 DNA reads TGTGCCAGCAGCCTAGCGGGGCCCTACGAGCAGTACTTC.

The V call is TRBV2, the J call TRBJ1-1; D uncertain. The CDR3 runs to 14 residues. Trimming removed 5 bases from V and 1 base from J, with 11 bases in between. Germline V gene lookup returns CDR1 SNHLY and CDR2 FYNNEI. The CDR3 region is CASSMGRGNTEAFF. DNA for the CDR3: TGTGCCAGCAGTATGGGCCGGGGGAACACTGAAGCTTTCTTT.

In its sample, this clonotype was seen once. Written as DNA, the CDR3 is TGTGCCAGCAGCCAGACCGTGAGCGGGGCCAACGTCCTGACTTTC. Residues: CASSQTVSGANVLTF. The chain has TRBV3-1 and TRBJ2-6; D gene ambiguous. Germline CDR1 is LGHDT and CDR2 is YNNKEL (reference sequence). This CDR3 is built from 15 residues. Trimming took off 3 bases at V and 4 bases at J, with 10 bases between the two ends. Variable domain in full (rest from reference TRBV3-1 and TRBJ2-6): DTAVSQTPKYLVTQMGNDKSIKCEQNLGHDTMYWYKQDSKKFLKIMFSYNNKELIINETVPNRFSPKSPDKAHLNLHINSLELGDSAVYFCASSQTVSGANVLTFGAGSRLTVL.

This clonotype appeared a single time. The V gene is TRBV7-9, the J gene TRBJ1-5, with 7 bases fitting TRBD1. J gave up 1 base and V 4 bases, and 4 bases lay outside the gene matches. This CDR3 is built from 15 residues. Per germline, CDR1 SEHNR and CDR2 FQNEAQ (reference sequence). CDR3 sequence (DNA): TGTGCCAGCAGCTACACAGGGGTGAGCAATCAGCCCCAGCATTTT. Translated, it gives CASSYTGVSNQPQHF.

The CDR3, as DNA: TGCGCCAGCAGCTTGGGGCAGCACTCTACTAGCACAGATACGCAGTATTTT. It codes for CASSLGQHSTSTDTQYF. This sequence joins TRBV5-1 and TRBJ2-3; no firm D call. The germline gives CDR1 SGHRS, CDR2 YFSETQ. CDR3 length: 17 residues. Trimming pared 0 bases from V and 0 bases from J, leaving 14 bases between.